This TCR beta chain is from a study of blood T cell repertoires in COVID-19. With V trimmed by 6 bases and J by 4 bases, 6 bases remained unmatched. Germline V gene data show CDR1 as SNHLY and CDR2 as FYNNEI. The CDR3 extends over 14 amino acids. Sequencing used immunoSEQ multiplex PCR; TCRdb keeps in-frame clones, though not all of them. Among about 210,000 clones, around 81% were seen once, and the ten largest hold about 8.9%. The gene calls are TRBV2 and TRBJ1-2, with TRBD1 identical over 9 bases. Sequences were obtained from PBMCs or T cells enriched from blood (not recorded which). The origin of this receptor is a woman aged 45 to 65 with acute COVID-19. As DNA, the CDR3 is TGTGCCAGCAGACTGGGACAGGGATCCTATGGCTACACCTTC. Translating gives CASRLGQGSYGYTF.